These T cell receptor beta chains were read from a single sample in a study of human T cells and chemical hapten exposure. TCRdb reprocessed the RACE reads via MiXCR and lists one record per CDR3 protein. The table shows approximately 400,000 distinct CDR3 sequences, with roughly 5% occurring only once. The material sequenced was whole blood, taken in connection with sensitization to the hapten diphenylcyclopropenone (DPC). The receptor source for this set is a woman between 50 and 59 years old with alopecia areata. Some clones in this sample may be carry-over from other donors' samples. The CDR3 runs from the conserved cysteine through the conserved F or W. D genes are given only for firm matches. Some rows mark clone size as missing; the rest say once, few, many or name a class of expanded clone.

d_call: NA
v_call: TRBV13
clone_size: many
j_call: TRBJ2-5
cdr3_aa: CASSPEGGETQYF
cdr3_nt: TGTGCCAGCAGCCCGGAGGGGGGAGAGACCCAGTACTTC

d_call: NA
v_call: TRBV6-6
clone_size: many
j_call: TRBJ2-5
cdr3_aa: CASGTGETQYF
cdr3_nt: TGTGCCAGCGGTACCGGGGAGACCCAGTACTTC

d_call: NA
v_call: TRBV6-6
clone_size: NA
j_call: TRBJ2-5
cdr3_aa: CASSHEGGEETQYF
cdr3_nt: TGTGCCAGCAGCCACGAAGGGGGAGAAGAGACCCAGTACTTC

d_call: NA
v_call: TRBV29-1
clone_size: few
j_call: TRBJ2-1
cdr3_aa: CSVDRGGQPEQFF
cdr3_nt: TGCAGCGTTGATCGTGGGGGGCAGCCTGAGCAGTTCTTC

d_call: NA
v_call: TRBV2
clone_size: many
j_call: TRBJ2-1
cdr3_aa: CASTTLADSNEQFF
cdr3_nt: TGTGCCAGCACCACGCTGGCCGACTCCAATGAGCAGTTCTTC

d_call: NA
v_call: TRBV12-3/TRBV12-4
clone_size: many
j_call: TRBJ2-7
cdr3_aa: CASTQRVAAGEQYF
cdr3_nt: TGTGCCAGCACCCAAAGGGTTGCCGCCGGCGAGCAGTACTTC

d_call: TRBD1
v_call: TRBV2
clone_size: many
j_call: TRBJ1-4
cdr3_aa: CASSLDRGSSNEKLFF
cdr3_nt: TGTGCCAGCAGTTTGGACAGGGGCTCCTCTAATGAAAAACTGTTTTTT

d_call: TRBD1
v_call: TRBV12-3/TRBV12-4
clone_size: many
j_call: TRBJ1-1
cdr3_aa: CASMITGGMNTEAFF
cdr3_nt: TGTGCCAGCATGATCACAGGGGGAATGAACACTGAAGCTTTCTTT

d_call: TRBD1
v_call: TRBV7-2
clone_size: NA
j_call: TRBJ1-2
cdr3_aa: CAGRGVGYGYTF
cdr3_nt: TGTGCCGGCAGGGGGGTTGGCTATGGCTACACCTTC

d_call: NA
v_call: TRBV4-2
clone_size: NA
j_call: TRBJ1-2
cdr3_aa: CASSQDRQGRNYGYTF
cdr3_nt: TGTGCCAGCAGCCAAGATCGGCAGGGGAGAAACTATGGCTACACCTTC

d_call: NA
v_call: TRBV27
clone_size: few
j_call: TRBJ1-6
cdr3_aa: CASSRGVNSPLHF
cdr3_nt: TGTGCCAGCAGTCGGGGAGTTAATTCACCCCTCCACTTT

d_call: NA
v_call: TRBV2
clone_size: NA
j_call: TRBJ2-3
cdr3_aa: CASSIQEDTQYF
cdr3_nt: TGTGCCAGCAGTATACAGGAAGATACGCAGTATTTT

d_call: NA
v_call: TRBV29-1
clone_size: many
j_call: TRBJ2-2
cdr3_aa: CSVEEALGGELFF
cdr3_nt: TGCAGCGTTGAAGAGGCACTAGGGGGGGAGCTGTTTTTT

d_call: TRBD2
v_call: TRBV4-3
clone_size: many
j_call: TRBJ2-4
cdr3_aa: CASSQLAGAGDIQYF
cdr3_nt: TGCGCCAGCAGCCAGTTAGCGGGAGCGGGTGACATTCAGTACTTC

d_call: TRBD2
v_call: TRBV2
clone_size: many
j_call: TRBJ2-2
cdr3_aa: CASSLAEGTGELFF
cdr3_nt: TGTGCCAGCAGTCTAGCGGAGGGGACCGGGGAGCTGTTTTTT

d_call: TRBD1
v_call: TRBV9
clone_size: NA
j_call: TRBJ2-7
cdr3_aa: CASSGDRGGEQYF
cdr3_nt: TGTGCCAGCAGCGGGGACAGGGGAGGCGAGCAGTACTTC

d_call: TRBD1
v_call: TRBV18
clone_size: few
j_call: TRBJ1-2
cdr3_aa: CASSPPSRGGPYGYTF
cdr3_nt: TGTGCCAGCTCACCACCGTCGAGAGGGGGCCCCTATGGCTACACCTTC

d_call: TRBD2
v_call: TRBV5-4
clone_size: NA
j_call: TRBJ2-1
cdr3_aa: CASSPLTSGRSHEQFF
cdr3_nt: TGTGCCAGCAGCCCGCTGACTAGCGGGAGATCCCATGAGCAGTTCTTC

d_call: TRBD1
v_call: TRBV4-1
clone_size: many
j_call: TRBJ1-2
cdr3_aa: CASSPTGGNYGYTF
cdr3_nt: TGCGCCAGCAGCCCCACAGGGGGTAACTATGGCTACACCTTC

d_call: NA
v_call: TRBV3-1
clone_size: few
j_call: TRBJ2-7
cdr3_aa: CASSPLWERAYEQYF
cdr3_nt: NA

d_call: TRBD1
v_call: TRBV12-3/TRBV12-4
clone_size: many
j_call: TRBJ2-1
cdr3_aa: CASRPTGGRWFF
cdr3_nt: TGTGCCAGCAGGCCCACAGGGGGCCGCTGGTTCTTC

d_call: TRBD1
v_call: TRBV5-6
clone_size: few
j_call: TRBJ2-6
cdr3_aa: CASSFYDRAGANVLTF
cdr3_nt: TGTGCCAGCAGCTTCTATGACAGGGCTGGGGCCAACGTCCTGACTTTC

d_call: TRBD1
v_call: TRBV6-2/TRBV6-3
clone_size: many
j_call: TRBJ2-2
cdr3_aa: CASSQTDPGTGMTGELFF
cdr3_nt: TGTGCCAGCAGTCAAACCGATCCCGGGACAGGGATGACCGGGGAGCTGTTTTTT

d_call: TRBD1
v_call: TRBV10-3
clone_size: many
j_call: TRBJ2-1
cdr3_aa: CAISGPGQGQGEQFF
cdr3_nt: TGTGCCATCAGTGGGCCGGGACAGGGTCAGGGTGAGCAGTTCTTC